Listed here is a single TCR beta chain. The data belong to a study of molecular identifiers for immune sequencing clone quantification. TCRdb analysed the PCR reads with MiXCR anew, one entry per CDR3 protein. Altogether roughly 320,000 distinct CDR3 sequences are present, about a fifth being singletons, with the ten largest covering approximately 0.84%. With 3 bases removed from V and 4 bases from J, the gap between germline ends came to 12 bases. The length of the CDR3 is 14 residues. The chain is built from TRBV12-3 or TRBV12-4 and TRBJ1-1; D remains ambiguous. The sequence was obtained from a human donor in good health. Some libraries in this study had Jurkat cell RNA spiked in. The sequenced sample was naive CD8+ T cells from blood, with Jurkat cell RNA spiked in. This sample's subset: FACS-sorted CD8+CD4-CCR7+CD45RA+ naive T cells. CDR3 loop: CASSFGVWGTEAFF. CDR3 DNA: TGTGCCAGCAGTTTTGGGGTCTGGGGCACTGAAGCTTTCTTT.